This TCR beta chain is from a study of blood T cells in healthy people across ages. The ends were cut back, 3 bases at V and 6 bases at J, with 15 bases in the middle. The V gene's germline CDR1 is DFQATT and CDR2 SNEGSKA (reference sequence). The CDR3 length is 13 residues. With a J-beta primer mix and a sample-barcoded 5' primer, a second PCR ran about 6 to 11 cycles. TCRdb itself ran the 5' RACE reads through MiXCR, one entry per CDR3 protein. The table has about a million distinct CDR3 sequences, roughly 43% seen once; the top ten hold around an eighth. There are many counts of this clonotype. The chain links TRBV20-1 to TRBJ2-7; TRBD2 is a possible D gene (5 bases). This TCR came from a young man in good health. Sample: blood. This chain's CDR3 is CSASRGILPEQYF. CDR3 bases: TGCAGTGCTAGCCGAGGGATCCTCCCCGAGCAGTACTTC.